What follows are 32 T cell receptor beta chains derived from one specimen sequenced in a study of immune cell composition in non-small cell lung cancer. TCRdb's copy holds only in-frame clones and misses some; the assay was immunoSEQ multiplex PCR. Among around 13,000 clones, roughly 68% were seen once, and the ten largest hold around 15%. Sequenced material: lung tumor tissue. The receptor set was obtained from a human donor with non-small cell lung cancer.

The chain uses TRBV5-1 and TRBJ1-2, with 8 bases fitting TRBD1. There are 17 residues in the CDR3. CDR1 is SGHRS, CDR2 YFSETQ, per germline. V was clipped by 3 bases and J by 8 bases; unmatched bases: 18. The CDR3 reads CASSSAGGLGTRGGYTF. In DNA, the CDR3 is TGCGCCAGCAGCTCCGCAGGGGGCTTGGGTACGCGCGGAGGCTACACCTTC.

The chain is built from TRBV7-3 and TRBJ2-1; 7 nucleotides line up with TRBD2. Trimming removed 2 bases from V and 8 bases from J; junction bases left unmatched: 6. The CDR3 contains 14 residues. Germline V gene sequence: CDR1 SGHTA, CDR2 FQGTGA. CDR3 nucleotide sequence: TGTGCCAGCAGCTTATTGGCGGGAGTAGATGAGCAGTTCTTC. This gives the protein CASSLLAGVDEQFF.

The rearrangement uses TRBV14 and TRBJ2-7, with TRBD1 matching 9 bases. Trimming took 5 bases from V and 0 from J; bases not matched to a gene: 14. Germline V lookup: CDR1 SGHDN, CDR2 FVKESK. The CDR3 is 18 amino acids. CDR3 nucleotides: TGTGCCAGCAGCTTACAGGGGGCCTTTTCCAGTAACTCCTACGAGCAGTACTTC. Translation gives CASSLQGAFSSNSYEQYF.

This chain uses TRBV30 with TRBJ1-1; D gene uncertain. The CDR3 covers 14 residues. Trimming took 2 bases from V and 2 from J, leaving 12 bases between them. In germline, CDR1 is GTSNPN, CDR2 SVGIG (reference sequence). The CDR3 DNA sequence: TGTGCCTGGAGTAAAGGAGGGTTCAACACTGAAGCTTTCTTT. Protein sequence: CAWSKGGFNTEAFF.

This clone was detected only once. The chain joins TRBV7-2 to TRBJ2-2, with TRBD2 identical over 14 bases. The CDR3 runs to 18 residues. CDR1 SGHTA and CDR2 FQGNSA come from the germline V gene. J gave up 3 bases and V 3 bases, and 6 bases lay outside the gene matches. The CDR3 coding sequence is TGTGCCAGCAGCTTTGGACTAGCGGGGGGCCTTGACACCGGGGAGCTGTTTTTT. Translating gives CASSFGLAGGLDTGELFF.

The CDR3 region has the DNA TGTGCCAGCAGTCCCGGACTAGTTCACGAGCAGTACTTC. Translated, it gives CASSPGLVHEQYF. The V and J genes are TRBV6-4 and TRBJ2-7, with 7 bases identical to TRBD2. The J segment lost 5 bases and the V segment lost 5 bases, leaving 6 bases of the junction unmatched. This CDR3 has 13 residues. CDR1 and CDR2 (germline): MRHNA, SNTAGT.

Only a few counts were recorded for this clone. The V call is TRBV6-1, the J call TRBJ2-1, with D uncertain. The V end lost 7 bases, the J end lost 1 base, and 14 bases lay between the germline ends. Per germline, CDR1 MNHNS and CDR2 SASEGT. The CDR3 length is 15 residues. CDR3 residues: CASTPLYGSYNEQFF. As DNA, the CDR3 is TGTGCCAGCACACCTCTCTACGGTTCCTACAATGAGCAGTTCTTC.

V gene TRBV11-3 combines with J gene TRBJ1-5; no firm D call. The ends were cut back, 5 bases at V and 6 bases at J, with 14 bases in the middle. CDR3 length: 14 amino acids. Per the germline V gene, CDR1 is SGHNT and CDR2 is YENEEA. As DNA, the CDR3 is TGTGCCAGCAGCCAAACGGGTCGATTTCAGCCCCAGCATTTT. This codes for CASSQTGRFQPQHF.

The gene calls are TRBV4-2 and TRBJ2-3; TRBD2 matches at 10 bases. The CDR3 has 18 residues. Germline values: CDR1 LGHNA, CDR2 YNFKEQ. The V segment lost 0 bases and the J segment 7 bases; nucleotides outside the gene matches: 13. CDR3 nucleotide sequence: TGTGCCAGCAGCCAAGATCGTGGGGGGAGCGGGGGGGCGAATACGCAGTATTTT. This sequence encodes CASSQDRGGSGGANTQYF.

This clone has only one observation. V usage is TRBV7-9 and J usage is TRBJ2-2, with TRBD2 as a possible D gene (6 bases). The germline CDR1 and CDR2 sequences are SEHNR and FQNEAQ (reference sequence). With 1 base removed from V and 5 bases from J, the gap between germline ends came to 11 bases. CDR3 length: 15 residues. CDR3 in amino acids: CASSLELAVTGELFF. The CDR3 DNA reads TGTGCCAGCAGCTTAGAACTAGCCGTGACCGGGGAGCTGTTTTTT.

The V gene is TRBV6-6, the J gene TRBJ2-5, with D tentatively TRBD2 (7 bases). The ends were cut back, 4 bases at V and 2 bases at J, with 11 bases in the middle. CDR1 is MNHNY, CDR2 SVGAGI, per germline (reference sequence). The CDR3 loop spans 14 amino acids. Here the CDR3 reads CASSFGGLQETQYF. For the CDR3, the DNA is TGTGCCAGCAGTTTCGGGGGGCTTCAAGAGACCCAGTACTTC.

The chain is built from TRBV19 and TRBJ1-6; 9 nucleotides line up with TRBD1. The CDR3 covers 15 residues. The ends lost 5 bases at V and 13 bases at J; junction bases unmatched: 12. Germline V gene sequence: CDR1 LNHDA, CDR2 SQIVND (reference sequence). This CDR3 is CASSLATGGTFPLHF. CDR3 nucleotides: TGTGCCAGTAGTCTCGCCACAGGGGGCACGTTCCCCCTCCACTTT. The complete variable domain, with remaining parts taken from reference TRBV19 and TRBJ1-6, reads DGGITQSPKYLFRKEGQNVTLSCEQNLNHDAMYWYRQDPGQGLRLIYYSQIVNDFQKGDIAEGYSVSREKKESFPLTVTSAQKNPTAFYLCASSLATGGTFPLHFGNGTRLTVT.

The chain recombines TRBV5-6 with TRBJ2-1, with TRBD2 matching over 11 bases. V was pared by 4 bases and J by 3 bases, with 9 bases of the junction left unmatched. The CDR3 has 17 residues. Per germline, CDR1 SGHDT and CDR2 YYEEEE. The CDR3 loop is CASSILTSGGYYNEQFF. CDR3 DNA: TGTGCCAGCAGCATTCTTACTAGCGGGGGATACTACAATGAGCAGTTCTTC.

In this sample, this clone turned up once. Relative to the germline gene, one junction end is altered; a read error may explain this. V and J are TRBV15 and TRBJ2-5; a weak D match, TRBD2 (5 bases). This CDR3 has 13 amino acids. Germline CDR1 and CDR2: LNHNV and YYDKDF (reference sequence). CDR3 coding DNA: TGTGCCACCAGCAGAGAAATGAAGGTAGCGCCTAACTTC. This encodes CATSREMKVAPNF.

The V call is TRBV2, the J call TRBJ1-4, with no clear D. V was trimmed by 6 bases and J by 13 bases, leaving 12 bases between them. The CDR3 extends over 11 amino acids. Germline V gene lookup returns CDR1 SNHLY and CDR2 FYNNEI. CDR3 sequence: CASRDTFGLFF. The CDR3 nucleotides are TGTGCCAGCAGAGACACCTTCGGACTGTTTTTT.

In this sample, this clone is medium-sized. The chain links TRBV6-6 to TRBJ1-2; TRBD1 agrees at 7 bases. Germline V gene sequence: CDR1 MNHNY, CDR2 SVGAGI (reference sequence). Trimming cost V 5 bases and J 2 bases; bases outside gene matches: 2. There are 13 residues in the CDR3. CDR3 bases: TGTGCCAGCAGTGTACAGGGGAACTATGGCTACACCTTC. Protein sequence: CASSVQGNYGYTF.

This chain joins TRBV11-1 and TRBJ1-2; no clear D. This CDR3 has 14 residues. The germline V and J ends were trimmed by 2 bases and 2 bases, with 9 bases remaining between them. Germline V gene lookup returns CDR1 SGHAT and CDR2 FQDESV (reference sequence). The CDR3, as DNA: TGTGCCAGCAGCTTAACTGACACCAACTATGGCTACACCTTC. This translates into CASSLTDTNYGYTF. Together with reference TRBV11-1 and TRBJ1-2, the CDR3 gives the full variable domain: EAEVAQSPRYKITEKSQAVAFWCDPISGHATLYWYRQILGQGPELLVQFQDESVVDDSQLPKDRFSAERLKGVDSTLKIQPAELGDSAMYLCASSLTDTNYGYTFGSGTRLTVV.

The V and J genes are TRBV5-6 and TRBJ2-7; the D gene is possibly TRBD2 (5 bases). Germline CDR1 SGHDT, CDR2 YYEEEE. Trimming shortened V by 2 bases and J by 3 bases, and 15 bases separated the two germline ends. This CDR3 is 15 amino acids long. The CDR3 sequence is CASSLGQRMGYEQYF. The CDR3 nucleotides read TGTGCCAGCAGCTTAGGCCAGCGGATGGGCTACGAGCAGTACTTC.

The genes are TRBV27 and TRBJ2-1, with 10 bases that match TRBD2. Germline values: CDR1 MNHEY, CDR2 SMNVEV (reference sequence). This CDR3 is 17 amino acids long. V shed 5 bases, J shed 2 bases, and the junction held 9 bases outside the gene matches. The CDR3 DNA follows: TGTGCCAGCAGTCCTGACCGCGGACTAGCGGCCTACAATGAGCAGTTCTTC. The encoded protein is CASSPDRGLAAYNEQFF.

V gene TRBV23-1 combines with J gene TRBJ1-1; D is uncertain. TRBV23-1 is noted as an ORF with a role that remains uncertain. The V gene lost 2 bases and the J gene lost 1 base, with 11 bases spanning the gap. There are 15 residues in the CDR3. CDR3 residues: CASSQKGGPNTEAFF. CDR3 in DNA: TGCGCCAGCAGTCAAAAGGGAGGTCCGAACACTGAAGCTTTCTTT.

The genes are TRBV19 and TRBJ2-4, with TRBD2 identical over 9 bases. Per the germline V gene, CDR1 is LNHDA and CDR2 is SQIVND (reference sequence). CDR3 length: 20 residues. J was trimmed by 0 bases and V by 0 bases; bases with no gene match: 12. The CDR3 DNA sequence: TGTGCCAGTAGTATAGATTGGGAGGGACTAGCTCCTCCAGCCAAAAACATTCAGTACTTC. Translation: CASSIDWEGLAPPAKNIQYF.

The chain combines TRBV28 with TRBJ1-2; D unclear. CDR1 and CDR2 (germline): MDHEN, SYDVKM. This CDR3 has 14 amino acids. Trimming took 8 bases from V and 4 from J, leaving 17 bases between them. In DNA form, the CDR3 reads TGTGCCAGCCTAAGGCGGGGAGGATTCTATGGCTACACCTTC. The encoded protein is CASLRRGGFYGYTF.

The gene calls are TRBV29-1 and TRBJ2-1; 9 nucleotides align to TRBD1. CDR1 and CDR2 (germline): SQVTM, ANQGSEA. V was clipped by 6 bases and J by 2 bases; unmatched bases: 5. This CDR3 comprises 14 residues. The CDR3 nucleotides are TGCAGCGTCAGGGGGACAGGGCCCTACAATGAGCAGTTCTTC. Its translation: CSVRGTGPYNEQFF.

V usage is TRBV7-8 and J usage is TRBJ1-5, with unresolved D. Looked up from germline, CDR1 is SGHVS and CDR2 is FQNEAQ. With 4 bases removed from V and 0 bases from J, the gap between germline ends came to 10 bases. The CDR3 totals 15 residues. This CDR3 is CASSSSLDSNQPQHF. In DNA form, the CDR3 reads TGTGCCAGCAGCTCCTCATTAGATAGCAATCAGCCCCAGCATTTT.

A few counts support this clone. The chain links TRBV19 to TRBJ1-2; 7 bases agree with TRBD1. The germline gives CDR1 LNHDA, CDR2 SQIVND (reference sequence). This CDR3 has 17 amino acids. The V and J ends lost 0 bases and 8 bases, in that order; junction bases with no gene match: 15. This CDR3 reads CASSIDPPLQGTDGYTF. The CDR3 nucleotides are TGTGCCAGTAGTATAGATCCGCCTCTACAGGGGACGGACGGCTACACCTTC.

The rearrangement links TRBV7-3 to TRBJ2-5, with D possibly TRBD1 on 6 matching bases. This CDR3 contains 14 residues. Trimming stripped 2 bases from V and 3 bases from J, with 10 bases between. The germline CDR1 and CDR2 sequences are SGHTA and FQGTGA. Here the CDR3 DNA reads TGTGCCAGCAGCTTATCAGGGGTTAAAGAGACCCAGTACTTC. It yields the protein CASSLSGVKETQYF. Together with reference TRBV7-3 and TRBJ2-5, the CDR3 gives the full variable domain: GAGVSQTPSNKVTEKGKYVELRCDPISGHTALYWYRQSLGQGPEFLIYFQGTGAADDSGLPNDRFFAVRPEGSVSTLKIQRTERGDSAVYLCASSLSGVKETQYFGPGTRLLVL.

The chain couples TRBV9 to TRBJ2-7; 11 bases line up with TRBD2. J lost 1 base, V lost 2 bases, and 8 bases had no gene match. The CDR3 has 17 residues. Germline loops: CDR1 SGDLS, CDR2 YYNGEE. The CDR3 loop reads CASSVDPGTSGSYEQYF. The DNA of the CDR3 is TGTGCCAGCAGCGTTGACCCCGGGACTAGCGGTTCCTACGAGCAGTACTTC.

The table lists this clone with a count of one. V is TRBV5-6 and J is TRBJ2-7; D remains unclear. Germline V gene sequence: CDR1 SGHDT, CDR2 YYEEEE. This CDR3 spans 14 amino acids. Trimming left V 1 base short and J 3 bases short, with 11 bases between. CDR3 DNA: TGTGCCAGCAGCTTGTGGCCCCGACTCTACGAGCAGTACTTC. Its protein is CASSLWPRLYEQYF.

The V call is TRBV6-4, the J call TRBJ2-2; D possibly corresponds to TRBD2 (6 bases). The CDR3 runs 15 residues. Germline values: CDR1 MRHNA, CDR2 SNTAGT. V was trimmed by 3 bases and J by 4 bases, leaving 12 bases between them. CDR3 residues: CASSDGEATTGELFF. The DNA of the CDR3 is TGTGCCAGCAGTGATGGGGAGGCGACCACCGGGGAGCTGTTTTTT.

The chain couples TRBV9 to TRBJ1-3; D may be TRBD1 (5 bases). The ends were cut back, 0 bases at V and 2 bases at J, with 12 bases in the middle. CDR3 length: 16 amino acids. Germline V lookup: CDR1 SGDLS, CDR2 YYNGEE. CDR3 bases: TGTGCCAGCAGCGTAGCTACCCAGGGTGCTGGAAACACCATATATTTT. It encodes CASSVATQGAGNTIYF. The full variable domain, with the rest looked up from reference TRBV9 and TRBJ1-3, is DSGVTQTPKHLITATGQRVTLRCSPRSGDLSVYWYQQSLDQGLQFLIQYYNGEERAKGNILERFSAQQFPDLHSELNLSSLELGDSALYFCASSVATQGAGNTIYFGEGSWLTVV.

The V gene is TRBV7-6, the J gene TRBJ2-5; 7 nucleotides line up with TRBD2. V lost 11 bases to trimming and J lost 5 bases; unmatched junction nucleotides: 11. The CDR3 has 13 residues. Germline loops: CDR1 SGHVS, CDR2 FNYEAQ. The CDR3 protein is CALAGRVGETQYF. The CDR3, as DNA: TGTGCCTTAGCAGGGAGGGTCGGGGAGACCCAGTACTTC.

This clone was detected only a few times. The rearrangement uses TRBV4-2 and TRBJ1-2; D remains ambiguous. The germline V and J ends were trimmed by 0 bases and 7 bases, with 12 bases remaining between them. CDR3 size: 14 residues. CDR1 is LGHNA and CDR2 is YNFKEQ in the germline V gene. DNA of the CDR3: TGTGCCAGCAGCCAAGATTACGGGGTCGGTGGCTACACCTTC. Its translation is CASSQDYGVGGYTF.